The 8 T cell receptor beta chains below all came from one sample that was sequenced in a study of blood T cell repertoires in COVID-19. Produced via immunoSEQ multiplex PCR; TCRdb's table is partial and in-frame only. The sample lists 90,000 or so clones; 81% were seen once. The sequenced sample consisted of peripheral blood. Source of these receptors: a man at least 80 years old with active or convalescent COVID-19.

The genes are TRBV2 and TRBJ2-5; 14 nucleotides line up with TRBD2. There are 18 residues in the CDR3. J was trimmed by 2 bases and V by 6 bases; bases with no gene match: 11. The germline CDR1 and CDR2 sequences are SNHLY and FYNNEI. The CDR3 sequence is CASSWPGTSGGPQETQYF. CDR3 nucleotides: TGTGCCAGCAGCTGGCCAGGGACTAGCGGGGGCCCTCAAGAGACCCAGTACTTC.

The rearrangement links TRBV11-2 to TRBJ2-7; 8 nucleotides align to TRBD1. CDR3 length: 13 residues. Germline trimming cut 3 bases from V and 6 bases from J; bases unmatched to any gene: 4. The germline gives CDR1 SGHAT, CDR2 FQNNGV. The CDR3 spells CASSLDRDSEQYF. The CDR3 DNA sequence: TGTGCCAGCAGCTTGGACAGGGACTCCGAGCAGTACTTC.

The chain has TRBV7-9 and TRBJ1-1; D is possibly TRBD1 (5 bases). Germline V CDR1 and CDR2: SEHNR, FQNEAQ (reference sequence). V was shortened by 5 bases and J by 4 bases, with 11 bases between the two germline ends. This CDR3 is 13 amino acids long. CDR3 residues: CASSLGLATEAFF. The DNA of the CDR3 is TGTGCCAGCAGCCTGGGGCTGGCCACTGAAGCTTTCTTT.

The CDR3 region is CASSYGTRNSPLHF. CDR3 DNA sequence: TGTGCCAGCAGTTACGGGACACGAAATTCACCCCTCCACTTT. The chain uses TRBV6-6 and TRBJ1-6; D possibly corresponds to TRBD1 (6 bases). V was cut by 2 bases and J by 7 bases, with 9 bases left in between. The CDR3 extends over 14 amino acids. Per germline, CDR1 MNHNY and CDR2 SVGAGI (reference sequence).

The J gene is TRBJ1-2, the V gene TRBV6-2 or TRBV6-3; D might be TRBD1 (5 bases). The CDR3 runs 11 residues. V shed 4 bases and J shed 7 bases, with 7 bases lying between them. Germline V CDR1 and CDR2: MNHEY, SVGEGT. CDR3 in DNA: TGTGCCAGCAGTTGGCAGGGTGGCTACACCTTC. This encodes CASSWQGGYTF.

The gene calls are TRBV5-4 and TRBJ2-5, with 7 nucleotides matching TRBD1. V lost 3 bases to trimming and J lost 2 bases; unmatched junction nucleotides: 1. There are 13 residues in the CDR3. CDR1 and CDR2 from the germline V gene are SGHNT and YYREEE (reference sequence). CDR3 residues: CASSSRGQETQYF. The CDR3 DNA follows: TGTGCCAGCAGCTCCAGGGGGCAAGAGACCCAGTACTTC.

The rearrangement links TRBV10-3 to TRBJ2-5, with TRBD1 identical over 8 bases. The CDR3 consists of 14 residues. Per the germline V gene, CDR1 is ENHRY and CDR2 is SYGVKD. V was clipped by 4 bases and J by 5 bases; unmatched bases: 6. CDR3: CAISGSRGPETQYF. CDR3 coding DNA: TGTGCCATCAGTGGGTCCAGGGGGCCGGAGACCCAGTACTTC.

The chain employs TRBV11-3 and TRBJ2-2; 10 bases are a match to TRBD1. V dropped 5 bases and J dropped 4; count of bases not matched to a gene: 7. The germline gives CDR1 SGHNT, CDR2 YENEEA. There are 16 residues in the CDR3. The CDR3 here is CASSPRGTGATGELFF. The CDR3 DNA sequence: TGTGCCAGCAGCCCTAGGGGGACAGGGGCCACCGGGGAGCTGTTTTTT.